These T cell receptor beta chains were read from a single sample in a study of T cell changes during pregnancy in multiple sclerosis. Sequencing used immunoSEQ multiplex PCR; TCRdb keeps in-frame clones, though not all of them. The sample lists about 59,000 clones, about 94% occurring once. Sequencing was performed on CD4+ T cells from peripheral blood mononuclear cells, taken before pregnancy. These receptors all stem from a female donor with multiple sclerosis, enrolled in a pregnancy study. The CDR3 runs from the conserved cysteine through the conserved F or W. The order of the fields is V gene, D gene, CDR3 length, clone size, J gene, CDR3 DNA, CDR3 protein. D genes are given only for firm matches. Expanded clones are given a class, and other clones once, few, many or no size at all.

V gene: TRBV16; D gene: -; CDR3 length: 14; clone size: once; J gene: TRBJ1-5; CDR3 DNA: TGTGCCAGCAGTCGTACAAATAGCAATCAGCCCCAGCATTTT; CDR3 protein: CASSRTNSNQPQHF
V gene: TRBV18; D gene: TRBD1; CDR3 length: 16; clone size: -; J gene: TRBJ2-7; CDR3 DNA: TGTGCCAGCTCACCTCTAGTTCCCGGGACAGGGGGCGAGCAGTACTTC; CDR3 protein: CASSPLVPGTGGEQYF
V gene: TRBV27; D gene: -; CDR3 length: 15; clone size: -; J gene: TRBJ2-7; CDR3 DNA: TGTGCCAGCAGTTCCAAGCGTCAGGGATCCCACGAGCAGTACTTC; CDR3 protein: CASSSKRQGSHEQYF
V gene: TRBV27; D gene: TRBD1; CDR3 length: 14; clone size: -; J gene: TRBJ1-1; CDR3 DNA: TGTGCCAGCAGTTTCTATCGGGGCAGGGGGCAGGCTTTCTTT; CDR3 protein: CASSFYRGRGQAFF
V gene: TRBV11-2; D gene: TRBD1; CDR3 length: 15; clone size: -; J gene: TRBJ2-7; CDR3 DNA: TGTGCCAGCAGGACACTTCGGGACAGGGGGCATGAGCAGTACTTC; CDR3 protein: CASRTLRDRGHEQYF
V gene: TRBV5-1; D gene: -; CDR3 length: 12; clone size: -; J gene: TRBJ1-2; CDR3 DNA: TGCGCCAGCAGCTGGGGAGAGTATGGCTACACCTTC; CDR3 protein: CASSWGEYGYTF
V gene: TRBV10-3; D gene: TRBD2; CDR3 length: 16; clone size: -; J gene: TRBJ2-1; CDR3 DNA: TGTGCCATCAGTGAGTCGGGGACTAGCGGGAGAAATGAGCAGTTCTTC; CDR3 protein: CAISESGTSGRNEQFF
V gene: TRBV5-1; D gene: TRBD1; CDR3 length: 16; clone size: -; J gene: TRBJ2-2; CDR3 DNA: TGCGCCAGCAGCTCCTACAGGGGGCGCGAGGCCGGGGAGCTGTTTTTT; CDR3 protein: CASSSYRGREAGELFF
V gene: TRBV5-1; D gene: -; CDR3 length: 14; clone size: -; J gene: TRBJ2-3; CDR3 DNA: TGCGCCAGCAGCTTGGATTCTAACACAGATACGCAGTATTTT; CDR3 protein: CASSLDSNTDTQYF
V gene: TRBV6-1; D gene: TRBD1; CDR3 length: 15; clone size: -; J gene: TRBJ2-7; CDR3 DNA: TGTGCCAGCAGTGAATATTGGGACAGGGAATACGAGCAGTACTTC; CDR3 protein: CASSEYWDREYEQYF
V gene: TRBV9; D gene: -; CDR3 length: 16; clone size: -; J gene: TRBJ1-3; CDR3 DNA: TGTGCCAGCAGCGTAGGGACAGCAAGCTCTGGAAACACCATATATTTT; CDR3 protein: CASSVGTASSGNTIYF
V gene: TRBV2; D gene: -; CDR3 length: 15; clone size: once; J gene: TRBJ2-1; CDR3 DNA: TGTGCCAGCAGTGACGAGGAGTCCTCCTACAATGAGCAGTTCTTC; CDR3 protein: CASSDEESSYNEQFF
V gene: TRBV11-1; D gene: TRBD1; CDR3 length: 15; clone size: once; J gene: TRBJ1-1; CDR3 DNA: TGTGCCAGCAGCCGACGACAGGGGGCGAACACTGAAGCTTTCTTT; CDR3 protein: CASSRRQGANTEAFF
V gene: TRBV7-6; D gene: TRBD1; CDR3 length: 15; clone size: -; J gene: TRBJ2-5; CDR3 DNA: TGTGCCAGCAGCTCCCCGGGACAGGGAAGGAAGACCCAGTACTTC; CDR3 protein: CASSSPGQGRKTQYF
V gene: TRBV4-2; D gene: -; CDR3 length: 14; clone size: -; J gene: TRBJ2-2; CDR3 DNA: TGTGCCAGCAGCGAGACAGGCAACACCGGGGAGCTGTTTTTT; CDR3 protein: CASSETGNTGELFF
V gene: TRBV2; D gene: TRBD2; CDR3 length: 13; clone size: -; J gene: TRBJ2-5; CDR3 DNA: TGTGCCAGAGGACTAGCGGGGGGAGAGACCCAGTACTTC; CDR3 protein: CARGLAGGETQYF
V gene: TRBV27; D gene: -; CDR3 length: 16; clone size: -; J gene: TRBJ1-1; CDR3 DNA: TGTGCCAGCAGTCCCCGATCGGGACTCATGAACACTGAAGCTTTCTTT; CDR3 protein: CASSPRSGLMNTEAFF
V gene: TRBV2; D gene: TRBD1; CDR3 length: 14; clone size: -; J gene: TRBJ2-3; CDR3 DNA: TGTGCCAGCAGGGACAGGATCTTCACAGATACGCAGTATTTT; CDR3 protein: CASRDRIFTDTQYF
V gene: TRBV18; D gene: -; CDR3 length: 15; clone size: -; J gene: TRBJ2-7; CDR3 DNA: TGTGCCAGCTCAGCGCAGGGCGGCCTTACCTACGAGCAGTACTTC; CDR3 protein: CASSAQGGLTYEQYF
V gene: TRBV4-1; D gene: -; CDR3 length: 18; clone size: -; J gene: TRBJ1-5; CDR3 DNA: TGCGCCAGCAGCCAAGTTGGGAGAAGGGCGGAGGGCCGTCAGCCCCAGCATTTT; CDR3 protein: CASSQVGRRAEGRQPQHF
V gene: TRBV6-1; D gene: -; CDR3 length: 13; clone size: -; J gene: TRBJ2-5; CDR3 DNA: TGTGCCAGCACCCGGGATTACCAAGAGACCCAGTACTTC; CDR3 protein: CASTRDYQETQYF
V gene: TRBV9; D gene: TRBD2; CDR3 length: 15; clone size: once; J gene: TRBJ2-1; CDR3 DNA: TGTGCCAGCAGCGATAGGTCCGGGACTAGCGGGAGAATCCTCTTC; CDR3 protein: CASSDRSGTSGRILF
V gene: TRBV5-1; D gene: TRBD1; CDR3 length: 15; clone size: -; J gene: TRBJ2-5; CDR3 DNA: TGCGCCAGCAGCTTCTACAGGGGGCTAGAAGAGACCCAGTACTTC; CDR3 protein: CASSFYRGLEETQYF
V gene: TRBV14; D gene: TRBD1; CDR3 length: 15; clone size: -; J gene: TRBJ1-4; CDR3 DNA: TGTGCCAGCAGCCACAGGACAGGGACTAATGAAAAACTGTTTTTT; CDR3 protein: CASSHRTGTNEKLFF
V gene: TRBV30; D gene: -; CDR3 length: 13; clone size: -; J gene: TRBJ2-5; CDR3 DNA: TGTGCCTGGAGTGTAGCAGGGTTAGAGACCCAGTACTTC; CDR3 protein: CAWSVAGLETQYF
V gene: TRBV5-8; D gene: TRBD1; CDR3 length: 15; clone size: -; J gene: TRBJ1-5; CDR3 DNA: TGTGCCAGCAGCTGGGGGGACAGGGGCGATCAGCCCCAGCATTTT; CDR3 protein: CASSWGDRGDQPQHF
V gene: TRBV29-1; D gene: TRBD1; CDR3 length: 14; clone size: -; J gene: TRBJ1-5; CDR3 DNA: TGCAGCGTTGTCGAGACAGGGGTCGGTCAGCCCCAGCATTTT; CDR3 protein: CSVVETGVGQPQHF
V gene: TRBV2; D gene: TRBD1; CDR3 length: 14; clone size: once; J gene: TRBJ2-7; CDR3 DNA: TGTGCCAGCAGTTTAAAGACAGGGACAGGCGAGCAGTACTTC; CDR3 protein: CASSLKTGTGEQYF
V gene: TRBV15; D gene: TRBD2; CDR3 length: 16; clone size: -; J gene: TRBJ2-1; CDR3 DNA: TGTGCCACCAGCAGACCCGGACTAGCGATCTTCTATGAGCAGTTCTTC; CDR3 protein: CATSRPGLAIFYEQFF
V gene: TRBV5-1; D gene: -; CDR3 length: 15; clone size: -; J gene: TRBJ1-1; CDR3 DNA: TGCGCCAGCAGCTTACAGGGTGGGGGGAACACTGAAGCTTTCTTT; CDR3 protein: CASSLQGGGNTEAFF
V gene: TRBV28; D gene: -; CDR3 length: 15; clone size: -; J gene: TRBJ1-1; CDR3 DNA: TGTGCCAGCAGTTTGGGTGGGGGGGGCAAGATTGAAGCTTTCTTT; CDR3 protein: CASSLGGGGKIEAFF
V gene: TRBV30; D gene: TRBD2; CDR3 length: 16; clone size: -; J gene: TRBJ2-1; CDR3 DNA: TGTGCCTGGAGTAACACCGGGACTAGCGGGAGAAATGAGCAGTTCTTC; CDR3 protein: CAWSNTGTSGRNEQFF
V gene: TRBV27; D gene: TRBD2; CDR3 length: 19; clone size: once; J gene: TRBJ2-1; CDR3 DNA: TGTGCCAGCAGTTCCCCAGGACTAGCGGGGCGGAGCTCCTACAATGAGCAGTTCTTC; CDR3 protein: CASSSPGLAGRSSYNEQFF
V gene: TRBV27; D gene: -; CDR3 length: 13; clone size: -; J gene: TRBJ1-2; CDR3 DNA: TGTGCCAGCAGGTTCGGACAGTCCTATGGCTACACCTTC; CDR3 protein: CASRFGQSYGYTF
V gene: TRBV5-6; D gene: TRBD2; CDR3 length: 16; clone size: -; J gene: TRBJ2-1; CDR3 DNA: TGTGCCAGCAGCTCTTGGGGGAGGGTCTCCTACAATGAGCAGTTCTTC; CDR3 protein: CASSSWGRVSYNEQFF
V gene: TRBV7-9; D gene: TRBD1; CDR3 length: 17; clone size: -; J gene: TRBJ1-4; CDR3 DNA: TGTGCCAGCAGCTCTTGGGACAGGCCCATGGCTGGCGAAAAACTGTTTTTT; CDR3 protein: CASSSWDRPMAGEKLFF
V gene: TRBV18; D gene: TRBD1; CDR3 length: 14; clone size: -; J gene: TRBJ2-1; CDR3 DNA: TGTGCCAGCTCACCTAAGACAGGGTTCGATGAGCAGTTCTTC; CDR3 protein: CASSPKTGFDEQFF
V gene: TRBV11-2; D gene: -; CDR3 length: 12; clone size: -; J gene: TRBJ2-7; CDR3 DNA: TGTGCCAGCAGCCCAAGGCCCCCGGGGCAGTACTTC; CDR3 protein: CASSPRPPGQYF
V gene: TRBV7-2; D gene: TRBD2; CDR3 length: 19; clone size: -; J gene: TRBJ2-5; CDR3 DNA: TGTGCCAGCAGCTCCCCGGGACGGTTGGGCGGGAGATTGGGAGAGACCCAGTACTTC; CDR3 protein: CASSSPGRLGGRLGETQYF
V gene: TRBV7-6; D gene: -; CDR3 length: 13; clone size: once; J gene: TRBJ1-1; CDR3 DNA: TGTGCCAGCAGCCTACGGCTGGGCGCTGAAGCTTTCTTT; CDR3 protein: CASSLRLGAEAFF
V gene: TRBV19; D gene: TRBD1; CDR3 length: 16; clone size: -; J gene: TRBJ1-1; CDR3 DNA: TGTGCCAGCAGCCAATTCTCCGGGACAGGAGTTAGTGAAGCTTTCTTT; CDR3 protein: CASSQFSGTGVSEAFF
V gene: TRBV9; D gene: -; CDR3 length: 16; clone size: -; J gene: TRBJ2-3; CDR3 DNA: TGTGCCAGCAGCGTATCGGTCGGGATTATTACAGATACGCAGTATTTT; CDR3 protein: CASSVSVGIITDTQYF
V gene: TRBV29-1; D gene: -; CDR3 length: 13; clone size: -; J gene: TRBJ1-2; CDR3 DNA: TGCAGCGTTTTTAAGAGCGGGATGGACGGCTACACCTTC; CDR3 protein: CSVFKSGMDGYTF
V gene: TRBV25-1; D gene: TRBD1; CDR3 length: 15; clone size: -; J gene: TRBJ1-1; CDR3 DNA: TGTGCCAGCAGTGAATACGGACAGGGGAGGACTGAAGCTTTCTTT; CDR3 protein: CASSEYGQGRTEAFF
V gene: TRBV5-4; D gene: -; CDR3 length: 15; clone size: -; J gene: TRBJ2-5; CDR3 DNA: TGTGCCAGCAGCTTCCTCTCGGGAGTGGGTGAGACCCAGTACTTC; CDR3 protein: CASSFLSGVGETQYF
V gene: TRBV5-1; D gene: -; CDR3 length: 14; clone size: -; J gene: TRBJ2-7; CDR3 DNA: TGCGCCAGCAGCTTGGGCGACTCAGGGCGAAGGCAGTACTTC; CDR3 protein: CASSLGDSGRRQYF
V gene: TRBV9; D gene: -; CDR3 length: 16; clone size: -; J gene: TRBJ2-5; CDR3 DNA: TGTGCCAGCAGCGGGGCCCCGGGGGTCCCCCAAGAGACCCAGTACTTC; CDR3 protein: CASSGAPGVPQETQYF
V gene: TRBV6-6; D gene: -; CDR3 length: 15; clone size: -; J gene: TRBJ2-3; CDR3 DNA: TGTGCCAGCAGTTACGGAGGATCTAGCACAGATACGCAGTATTTT; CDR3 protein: CASSYGGSSTDTQYF
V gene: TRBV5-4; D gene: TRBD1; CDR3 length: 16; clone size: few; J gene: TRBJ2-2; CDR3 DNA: TGTGCCAGCAGCTTAGGCGCTCCAGGACAGGCCGGGGAGCTGTTTTTT; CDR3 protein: CASSLGAPGQAGELFF
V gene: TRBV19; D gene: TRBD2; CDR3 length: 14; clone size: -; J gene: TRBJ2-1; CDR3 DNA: TGTGCCACCAATGGGGCGGGAGCCTACAATGAGCAGTTCTTC; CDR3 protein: CATNGAGAYNEQFF
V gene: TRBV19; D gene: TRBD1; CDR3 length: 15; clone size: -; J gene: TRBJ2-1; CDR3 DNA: TGTGCCAGTAGTCCTCGGAGACAGGGGATCGATGAGCAGTTCTTC; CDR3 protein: CASSPRRQGIDEQFF
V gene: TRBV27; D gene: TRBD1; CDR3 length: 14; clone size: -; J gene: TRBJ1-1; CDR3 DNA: TGTGCCAGCAGTTTATTGACAGGGGGCACTGAAGCTTTCTTT; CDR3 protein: CASSLLTGGTEAFF
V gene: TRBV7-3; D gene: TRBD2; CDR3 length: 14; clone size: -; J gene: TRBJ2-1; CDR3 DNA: TGTGCCAGCAGCCAACAAGGACGGGGGGTGGGGCAGTTCTTC; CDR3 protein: CASSQQGRGVGQFF
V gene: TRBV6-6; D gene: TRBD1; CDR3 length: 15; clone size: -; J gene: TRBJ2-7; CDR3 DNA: TGTGCCAGCAGTTTGAGGACAGGGGCCTACTACGAGCAGTACTTC; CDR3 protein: CASSLRTGAYYEQYF
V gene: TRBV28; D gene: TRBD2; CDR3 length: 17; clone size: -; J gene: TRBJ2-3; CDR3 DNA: TGTGCCAGCAGTTTGTGGTCTAGCGGGAGGGTGTCAGATACGCAGTATTTT; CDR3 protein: CASSLWSSGRVSDTQYF
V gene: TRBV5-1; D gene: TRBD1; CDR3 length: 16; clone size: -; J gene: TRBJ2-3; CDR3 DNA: TGCGCCAGCAGCTTGGGCGGGACAGGGTGGAGAGATACGCAGTATTTT; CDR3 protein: CASSLGGTGWRDTQYF
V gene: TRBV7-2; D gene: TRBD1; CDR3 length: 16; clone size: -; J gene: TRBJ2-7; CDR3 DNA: TGTGCCAGCAGCTCACAGGGGGCGCGGGGCGGCTACGAGCAGTACTTC; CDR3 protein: CASSSQGARGGYEQYF